The clone carrying this T cell receptor beta chain was seen many times. CDR3 length equals 14 residues. Germline V lookup: CDR1 SGHDT, CDR2 YYEEEE. The germline V and J ends were trimmed by 4 bases and 3 bases, with 13 bases remaining between them. Template material for amplifying TCR beta CDR3 regions consisted of RNA transcripts. RT-PCR in the first round (using the HTBI primer set) targeted the TCR CDR3. Using its own MiXCR run on the multiplex PCR reads, TCRdb lists one record per CDR3 protein. This table holds 500,000 to 650,000 distinct CDR3 sequences, around 13% found once. The record originates from a study of T cells in Graves' hyperthyroidism and ophthalmopathy. Study at large: Peripheral blood sampling occurred at initial diagnosis, before any treatment.

Input material: blood. This TCR was sampled from a woman aged 40 to 49 with Graves' hyperthyroidism. The chain recombines TRBV5-6 with TRBJ1-1, with D tentatively TRBD1 (6 bases). CDR3 protein: CASSRVQGYTEAFF. The DNA of the CDR3 is TGTGCCAGCAGCCGAGTACAGGGTTACACTGAAGCTTTCTTT.